This is a list of T cell receptor beta chains from one sample in a study of tumor and adjacent non-tumor tissue in lung cancer. Each CDR3 protein is one row after TCRdb ran MiXCR on the multiplex PCR reads. This sample yields tens of thousands of distinct CDR3 sequences, of which around two thirds are seen a single time; 25% to 35% belongs to the top ten. The sample was distant non-tumor lung tissue. These receptors all come from a woman aged 50 to 60 with non-small cell lung cancer. The CDR3 runs from the conserved cysteine through the conserved F or W. A D gene is named only where the DNA matches it firmly. Clone sizes are given selectively: once, few, many, or a class where the clone is expanded.

j_gene: TRBJ2-4
v_gene: TRBV11-2
abundance: .
d_gene: TRBD1
CDR3aa: CASSLGSRDRVTKNIQYF
CDR3nt: TGTGCCAGCAGCTTAGGATCCCGGGACAGAGTGACCAAAAACATTCAGTACTTC

j_gene: TRBJ1-2
v_gene: TRBV20-1
abundance: many
d_gene: .
CDR3aa: CSASQGSYGYTF
CDR3nt: TGCAGTGCTAGCCAGGGGAGTTATGGCTACACCTTC

j_gene: TRBJ2-1
v_gene: TRBV11-2
abundance: .
d_gene: .
CDR3aa: CARSFNPGTNVQFF
CDR3nt: TGTGCCAGGAGTTTTAATCCGGGAACGAATGTGCAGTTCTTC

j_gene: TRBJ2-5
v_gene: TRBV11-3
abundance: .
d_gene: TRBD2
CDR3aa: CTRPAGAQETQYF
CDR3nt: TGTACCCGACCGGCGGGAGCTCAAGAGACTCAGTACTTC

j_gene: TRBJ1-5
v_gene: TRBV20-1
abundance: .
d_gene: .
CDR3aa: CNASGDGGNQSQHF
CDR3nt: TGCAATGCTAGTGGAGACGGAGGCAATCAGTCCCAGCATTTT

j_gene: TRBJ2-6
v_gene: TRBV10-3
abundance: many
d_gene: .
CDR3aa: CAISDSDGANVLTF
CDR3nt: TGTGCCATCAGTGACAGCGATGGGGCCAACGTCCTGACTTTC

j_gene: TRBJ2-1
v_gene: TRBV28
abundance: few
d_gene: .
CDR3aa: CASSLLRGPYNEQFF
CDR3nt: TGTGCCAGCAGTTTACTCAGGGGACCCTACAATGAGCAGTTCTTC

j_gene: TRBJ2-7
v_gene: TRBV28
abundance: many
d_gene: .
CDR3aa: CAAGPWTSNLVEQYF
CDR3nt: TGTGCCGCGGGTCCCTGGACCTCAAACTTGGTCGAGCAGTACTTC

j_gene: TRBJ2-1
v_gene: TRBV11-1
abundance: .
d_gene: TRBD1
CDR3aa: CASSLVTGVNEQFF
CDR3nt: TGTGCCAGCAGCTTAGTGACAGGGGTTAATGAGCAGTTCTTC

j_gene: TRBJ2-3
v_gene: TRBV28
abundance: .
d_gene: .
CDR3aa: CASSPPTGLIDTQYF
CDR3nt: TGTGCCAGCAGCCCTCCGACAGGTCTGATAGATACGCAGTATTTT

j_gene: TRBJ2-2
v_gene: TRBV5-1
abundance: .
d_gene: .
CDR3aa: CASTRDIATGEPFF
CDR3nt: TGCGCCAGTACCAGGGACATCGCCACCGGGGAGCCGTTTTTT

j_gene: TRBJ1-6
v_gene: TRBV28
abundance: .
d_gene: TRBD1
CDR3aa: CASSLDPGQGDSPLHF
CDR3nt: TGTGCCAGCAGCTTAGATCCGGGACAGGGAGATTCACCCCTCCACTTT

j_gene: TRBJ1-1
v_gene: TRBV20-1
abundance: once
d_gene: .
CDR3aa: CTASSVTGRRNAFF
CDR3nt: TGCACTGCCTCGTCCGTGACAGGTCGTAGGAATGCTTTCTTT

j_gene: TRBJ2-7
v_gene: TRBV6-1
abundance: .
d_gene: TRBD1
CDR3aa: CVSSPGTVYEQYF
CDR3nt: TGTGTCAGTAGTCCCGGGACAGTCTACGAGCAGTACTTC

j_gene: TRBJ1-2
v_gene: TRBV28
abundance: many
d_gene: .
CDR3aa: CASSGTTLYGYTF
CDR3nt: TGTGCCAGCAGTGGGACAACTTTATATGGCTACACCTTC

j_gene: TRBJ2-1
v_gene: TRBV7-9
abundance: few
d_gene: TRBD2
CDR3aa: CASSNAGTSIPDEQFF
CDR3nt: TGTGCCAGCAGCAACGCCGGGACTAGCATTCCCGATGAGCAGTTCTTC

j_gene: TRBJ2-3
v_gene: TRBV6-2/TRBV6-3
abundance: .
d_gene: TRBD1
CDR3aa: CASLKRTGGDTQYF
CDR3nt: TGTGCCAGCCTAAAGCGGACAGGGGGGGATACGCAGTATTTT

j_gene: TRBJ2-1
v_gene: TRBV12-3/TRBV12-4
abundance: many
d_gene: TRBD2
CDR3aa: CASSLEASGSYNEQFF
CDR3nt: TGTGCCAGCAGTTTAGAGGCTAGCGGATCCTACAATGAGCAGTTCTTC

j_gene: TRBJ2-5
v_gene: TRBV11-3
abundance: .
d_gene: TRBD1
CDR3aa: CASSSSRTGDRTRYF
CDR3nt: TGTGCCAGCAGCTCGTCCAGGACAGGCGATAGGACCCGATACTTC

j_gene: TRBJ2-7
v_gene: TRBV6-2/TRBV6-3
abundance: many
d_gene: TRBD2
CDR3aa: CASSISGRGGEQYF
CDR3nt: TGTGCCAGCAGCATTAGCGGGAGAGGTGGCGAGCAGTACTTC

j_gene: TRBJ2-2
v_gene: TRBV12-3/TRBV12-4
abundance: medium-sized
d_gene: .
CDR3aa: CASSLMGTGELFF
CDR3nt: TGTGCCAGCAGTTTAATGGGCACCGGGGAGCTGTTTTTT

j_gene: TRBJ2-1
v_gene: TRBV5-4
abundance: few
d_gene: TRBD2
CDR3aa: CTIRPGLADYNEQFF
CDR3nt: TGTACCATCAGGCCGGGACTAGCAGATTACAATGAGCAGTTCTTC

j_gene: TRBJ2-7
v_gene: TRBV29-1
abundance: many
d_gene: .
CDR3aa: CSVSSWGRGGKGHEQYF
CDR3nt: TGCAGCGTTTCGAGCTGGGGCAGGGGTGGGAAAGGCCACGAGCAGTACTTC

j_gene: TRBJ1-2
v_gene: TRBV6-6
abundance: many
d_gene: .
CDR3aa: CASSPTGVSGGYTF
CDR3nt: TGTGCCAGCAGTCCCACGGGAGTTTCGGGTGGCTACACCTTC

j_gene: TRBJ1-2
v_gene: TRBV6-2/TRBV6-3
abundance: .
d_gene: TRBD1
CDR3aa: CASSRRQGKDDYTF
CDR3nt: TGTGCCAGCAGCCGCAGACAGGGGAAGGATGACTACACCTTC

j_gene: TRBJ2-6
v_gene: TRBV6-6
abundance: .
d_gene: .
CDR3aa: CAYTKEAYSGANVLAF
CDR3nt: TGTGCCTACACCAAGGAGGCGTACTCTGGGGCCAACGTCCTGGCTTTC

j_gene: TRBJ1-4
v_gene: TRBV12-3/TRBV12-4
abundance: many
d_gene: TRBD1
CDR3aa: CASSLDRGEKLFF
CDR3nt: TGTGCCAGCAGTTTGGACAGGGGCGAAAAACTGTTTTTT

j_gene: TRBJ1-3
v_gene: TRBV4-1
abundance: .
d_gene: .
CDR3aa: CASSRRGGISRNTIYF
CDR3nt: TGCGCCAGCAGCCGAAGGGGGGGTATCTCTCGAAACACCATATATTTT

j_gene: TRBJ2-7
v_gene: TRBV4-2
abundance: .
d_gene: .
CDR3aa: CASSQDSGRSYEQYF
CDR3nt: TGTGCCAGCAGCCAAGACTCGGGGAGAAGCTACGAGCAGTACTTC

j_gene: TRBJ1-1
v_gene: TRBV11-1
abundance: .
d_gene: .
CDR3aa: CTSSLKEFNTGAFF
CDR3nt: TGTACCAGCAGCCTGAAGGAGTTCAACACTGGAGCTTTCTTT

j_gene: TRBJ2-3
v_gene: TRBV24-1
abundance: .
d_gene: .
CDR3aa: CATSRAGVTDTQYF
CDR3nt: TGTGCCACCAGTCGGGCAGGGGTCACAGATACGCAGTATTTT

j_gene: TRBJ1-1
v_gene: TRBV12-3/TRBV12-4
abundance: .
d_gene: TRBD1
CDR3aa: CASNRPRQGGTEAFF
CDR3nt: TGTGCCAGCAATCGCCCGAGACAGGGTGGAACTGAAGCTTTCTTT

j_gene: TRBJ2-1
v_gene: TRBV29-1
abundance: many
d_gene: TRBD2
CDR3aa: CSVEEQAGMYNEQFF
CDR3nt: TGCAGCGTTGAAGAACAAGCGGGAATGTACAATGAGCAGTTCTTC

j_gene: TRBJ1-5
v_gene: TRBV7-9
abundance: .
d_gene: TRBD1
CDR3aa: CASSSQGAWNQPQHF
CDR3nt: TGTGCCAGCAGCTCCCAGGGGGCTTGGAATCAGCCCCAGCATTTT

j_gene: TRBJ1-2
v_gene: TRBV6-2/TRBV6-3
abundance: .
d_gene: TRBD1
CDR3aa: CASRRGQGQDAYTF
CDR3nt: TGTGCCAGCCGCCGCGGACAGGGACAGGATGCCTACACCTTC

j_gene: TRBJ2-1
v_gene: TRBV5-6
abundance: .
d_gene: .
CDR3aa: CASSLMGASRLYEQFF
CDR3nt: TGTGCCAGCAGCTTGATGGGGGCTTCGAGGCTCTATGAGCAGTTCTTC

j_gene: TRBJ2-1
v_gene: TRBV5-4
abundance: .
d_gene: TRBD2
CDR3aa: CASNSGTSGRRSERFF
CDR3nt: TGTGCCAGCAATTCCGGGACTAGCGGGAGACGGTCTGAGCGGTTCTTC

j_gene: TRBJ1-2
v_gene: TRBV6-1
abundance: .
d_gene: .
CDR3aa: CASSVTAKNYGYTF
CDR3nt: TGTGCCAGCAGTGTAACAGCAAAGAACTATGGCTACACCTTC

j_gene: TRBJ2-1
v_gene: TRBV20-1
abundance: many
d_gene: .
CDR3aa: CSASSGESLLDEQFF
CDR3nt: TGCAGTGCTTCCTCGGGGGAGTCCCTATTAGATGAGCAGTTCTTC

j_gene: TRBJ2-3
v_gene: TRBV30
abundance: .
d_gene: TRBD2
CDR3aa: CAWSGNGDTQYF
CDR3nt: TGTGCATGGAGCGGGAATGGTGATACGCAGTATTTT

j_gene: TRBJ1-1
v_gene: TRBV20-1
abundance: .
d_gene: .
CDR3aa: CSASGYGRKNTEAFF
CDR3nt: TGCAGTGCTAGTGGCTATGGCAGGAAGAACACCGAAGCTTTCTTT

j_gene: TRBJ2-1
v_gene: TRBV29-1
abundance: once
d_gene: .
CDR3aa: CSVDGVNEQFF
CDR3nt: TGCAGCGTTGATGGGGTGAATGAGCAGTTCTTC

j_gene: TRBJ2-3
v_gene: TRBV30
abundance: .
d_gene: TRBD2
CDR3aa: CAWRPRGGLVVDTQYF
CDR3nt: TGTGCCTGGAGGCCCCGGGGGGGGCTGGTTGTAGATACGCAGTATTTT

j_gene: TRBJ2-1
v_gene: TRBV11-2
abundance: .
d_gene: .
CDR3aa: CDSSLTLPGRTPGEQFF
CDR3nt: TGTGACAGCAGCTTAACCCTTCCGGGACGGACGCCAGGGGAGCAGTTCTTC

j_gene: TRBJ1-5
v_gene: TRBV12-3/TRBV12-4
abundance: .
d_gene: .
CDR3aa: CASNLRENQPRHF
CDR3nt: TGTGCCAGTAATTTACGGGAGAATCAGCCCCGGCATTTT